This record concerns one TCR beta chain sequence. This specimen includes other DNA sequences encoding the same CDR3. CDR3 length equals 14 residues. CDR1 SGHTA and CDR2 FQGTGA come from the germline V gene. V trimming: 4 bases; J trimming: 5 bases; junction bases outside the gene matches: 5. The method was immunoSEQ multiplex PCR; TCRdb's version includes in-frame clones alone and lacks a portion of them. The sample contains tens of thousands of clones, almost 95% of which appear only once. The sample belongs to a study of T cell changes during pregnancy in multiple sclerosis. This chain uses TRBV7-3 with TRBJ1-1, with 9 nucleotides matching TRBD1. The clonotype was recovered from a female donor with multiple sclerosis, enrolled in a pregnancy study. Source: CD8+ T cells from peripheral blood mononuclear cells, taken in the first trimester of pregnancy. The CDR3 DNA reads TGTGCCAGCAGCTCCGGACAGGGGAATACTGAAGCTTTCTTT. This translates into CASSSGQGNTEAFF.